This T cell receptor (beta chain) is drawn from a study of control samples from healthy donors and cancer patients (dated by TCRdb to the early 2020s). The germline V gene (reference sequence) gives CDR1 as SGHNT and CDR2 as YYREEE. The CDR3 has 14 amino acids, counting the end cysteine and phenylalanine. Of all the DNA, just the CDR3 is kept, 42 bases in frame from base 1. Clipping removes 1 base from V and 4 bases from J, with 4 as the unmatched junction base count. Concerning this clone: Its specific antigen is unknown. No qualities accompany the bases; no much larger clone lies one base away.

The protocol used for the library was the immunoSEQ multiplex PCR assay. The source is immuneACCESS, and TCRdb retained only in-frame sequences with V and J called. Part of the clones is not carried over; for the studies checked, unresolved V genes explain less than half of this, and the remainder is unexplained. The sample table records more than 30,000 clones; approximately 94% of these occur just once. The ten biggest clones cover 6.6% of the sample. The V and J segments used are TRBV5-4 and TRBJ2-5; 7 bases in the middle match TRBD2. The TCR originated in a man aged 60-69 years in good health. Source material: blood. The DNA sequence reads TGTGCCAGCAGCTTGCGGGGAGGGGTAGAGACCCAGTACTTC. It specifies CASSLRGGVETQYF.